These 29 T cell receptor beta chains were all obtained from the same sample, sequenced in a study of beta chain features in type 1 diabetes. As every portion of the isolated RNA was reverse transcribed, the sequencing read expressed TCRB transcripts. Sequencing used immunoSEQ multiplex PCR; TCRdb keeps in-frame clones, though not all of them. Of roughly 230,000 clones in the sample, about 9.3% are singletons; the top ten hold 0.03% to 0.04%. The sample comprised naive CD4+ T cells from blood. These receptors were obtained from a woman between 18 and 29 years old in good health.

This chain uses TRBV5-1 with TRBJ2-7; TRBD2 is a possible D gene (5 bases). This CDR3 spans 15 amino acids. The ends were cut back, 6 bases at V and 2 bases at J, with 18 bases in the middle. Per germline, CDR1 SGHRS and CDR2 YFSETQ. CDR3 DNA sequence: TGCGCCAGCACTAGCAGCCTTGGGGTAACCTACGAGCAGTACTTC. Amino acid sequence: CASTSSLGVTYEQYF. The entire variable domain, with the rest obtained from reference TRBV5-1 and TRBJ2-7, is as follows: KAGVTQTPRYLIKTRGQQVTLSCSPISGHRSVSWYQQTPGQGLQFLFEYFSETQRNKGNFPGRFSGRQFSNSRSEMNVSTLELGDSALYLCASTSSLGVTYEQYFGPGTRLTVT.

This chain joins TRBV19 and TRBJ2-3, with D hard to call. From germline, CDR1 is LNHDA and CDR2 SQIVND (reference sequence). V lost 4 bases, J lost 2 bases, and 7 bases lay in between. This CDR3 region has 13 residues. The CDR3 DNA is TGTGCCAGTAGTAGCGCCACCACAGATACGCAGTATTTT. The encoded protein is CASSSATTDTQYF.

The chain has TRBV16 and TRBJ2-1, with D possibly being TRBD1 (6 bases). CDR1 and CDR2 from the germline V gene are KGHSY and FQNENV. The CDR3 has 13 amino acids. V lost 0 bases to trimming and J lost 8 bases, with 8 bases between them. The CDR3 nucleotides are TGTGCCAGCAGCCAATCCAGGGGATATGAGCAGTTCTTC. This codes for CASSQSRGYEQFF.

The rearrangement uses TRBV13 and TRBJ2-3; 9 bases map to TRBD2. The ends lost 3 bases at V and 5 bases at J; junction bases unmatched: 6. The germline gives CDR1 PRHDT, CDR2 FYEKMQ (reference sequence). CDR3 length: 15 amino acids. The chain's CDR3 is CASSFAGGPGDTQYF. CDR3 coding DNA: TGTGCCAGCAGCTTCGCGGGGGGGCCTGGAGATACGCAGTATTTT.

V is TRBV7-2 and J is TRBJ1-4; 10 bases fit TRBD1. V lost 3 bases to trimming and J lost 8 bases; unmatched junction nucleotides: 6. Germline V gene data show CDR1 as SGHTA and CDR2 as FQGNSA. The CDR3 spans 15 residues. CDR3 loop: CASSFRQGAGEKLFF. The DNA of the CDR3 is TGTGCCAGCAGCTTCAGACAGGGGGCAGGAGAAAAACTGTTTTTT.

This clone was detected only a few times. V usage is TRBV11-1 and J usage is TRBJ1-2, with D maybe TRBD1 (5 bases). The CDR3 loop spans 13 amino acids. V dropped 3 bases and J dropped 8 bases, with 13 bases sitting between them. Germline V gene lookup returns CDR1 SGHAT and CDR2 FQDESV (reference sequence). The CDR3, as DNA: TGTGCCAGCAGCTTCCCGGGGACTAAGGGCTACACCTTC. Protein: CASSFPGTKGYTF. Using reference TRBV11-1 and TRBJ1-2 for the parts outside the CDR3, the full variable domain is EAEVAQSPRYKITEKSQAVAFWCDPISGHATLYWYRQILGQGPELLVQFQDESVVDDSQLPKDRFSAERLKGVDSTLKIQPAELGDSAMYLCASSFPGTKGYTFGSGTRLTVV.

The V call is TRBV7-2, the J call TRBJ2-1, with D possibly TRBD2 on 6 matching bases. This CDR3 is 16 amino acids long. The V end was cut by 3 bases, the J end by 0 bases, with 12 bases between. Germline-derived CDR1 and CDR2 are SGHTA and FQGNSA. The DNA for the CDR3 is TGTGCCAGCAGCTTTAGCGGTCCTAGCTCCTACAATGAGCAGTTCTTC. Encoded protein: CASSFSGPSSYNEQFF. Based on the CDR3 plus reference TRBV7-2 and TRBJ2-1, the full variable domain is GAGVSQSPSNKVTEKGKDVELRCDPISGHTALYWYRQSLGQGLEFLIYFQGNSAPDKSGLPSDRFSAERTGGSVSTLTIQRTQQEDSAVYLCASSFSGPSSYNEQFFGPGTRLTVL.

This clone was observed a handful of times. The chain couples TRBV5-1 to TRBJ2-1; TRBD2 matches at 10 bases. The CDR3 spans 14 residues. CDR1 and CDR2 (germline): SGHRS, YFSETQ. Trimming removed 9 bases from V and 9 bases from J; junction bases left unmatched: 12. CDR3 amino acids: CATRGSSGSFEQFF. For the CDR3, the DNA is TGCGCCACCAGGGGGTCTAGCGGGAGTTTTGAGCAGTTCTTC. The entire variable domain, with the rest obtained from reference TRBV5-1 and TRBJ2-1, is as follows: KAGVTQTPRYLIKTRGQQVTLSCSPISGHRSVSWYQQTPGQGLQFLFEYFSETQRNKGNFPGRFSGRQFSNSRSEMNVSTLELGDSALYLCATRGSSGSFEQFFGPGTRLTVL.

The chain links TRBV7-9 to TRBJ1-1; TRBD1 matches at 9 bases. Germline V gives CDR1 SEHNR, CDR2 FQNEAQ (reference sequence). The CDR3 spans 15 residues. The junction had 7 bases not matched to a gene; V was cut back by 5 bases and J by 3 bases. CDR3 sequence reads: CASSLGDRAHTEAFF. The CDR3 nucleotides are TGTGCCAGCAGCCTAGGGGACAGGGCCCACACTGAAGCTTTCTTT.

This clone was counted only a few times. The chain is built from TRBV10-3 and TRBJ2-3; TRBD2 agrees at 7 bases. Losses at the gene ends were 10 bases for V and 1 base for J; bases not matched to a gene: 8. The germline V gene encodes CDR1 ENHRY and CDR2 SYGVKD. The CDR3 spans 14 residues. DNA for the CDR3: TGTGCCAGTTGGGCGGGAGCGGGCACAGATACGCAGTATTTT. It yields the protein CASWAGAGTDTQYF.

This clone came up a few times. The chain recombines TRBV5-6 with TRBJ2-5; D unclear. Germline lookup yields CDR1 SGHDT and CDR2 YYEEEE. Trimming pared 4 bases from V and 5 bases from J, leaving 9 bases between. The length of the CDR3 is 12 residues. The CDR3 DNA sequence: TGTGCCAGCAGCAACCCACGGGAGACCCAGTACTTC. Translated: CASSNPRETQYF.

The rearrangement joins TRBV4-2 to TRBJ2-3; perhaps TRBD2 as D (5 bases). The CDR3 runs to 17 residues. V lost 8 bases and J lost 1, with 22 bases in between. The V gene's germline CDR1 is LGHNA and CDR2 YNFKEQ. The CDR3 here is CASRPDRGVPGTDTQYF. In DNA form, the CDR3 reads TGTGCCAGCCGCCCCGACCGGGGAGTACCTGGCACAGATACGCAGTATTTT.

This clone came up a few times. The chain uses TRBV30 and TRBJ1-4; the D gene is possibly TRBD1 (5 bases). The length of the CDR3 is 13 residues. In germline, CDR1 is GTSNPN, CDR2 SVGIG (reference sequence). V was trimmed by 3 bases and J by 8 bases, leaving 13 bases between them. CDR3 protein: CAWSRQGWEKLFF. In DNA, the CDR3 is TGTGCCTGGAGCCGGCAGGGCTGGGAAAAACTGTTTTTT.

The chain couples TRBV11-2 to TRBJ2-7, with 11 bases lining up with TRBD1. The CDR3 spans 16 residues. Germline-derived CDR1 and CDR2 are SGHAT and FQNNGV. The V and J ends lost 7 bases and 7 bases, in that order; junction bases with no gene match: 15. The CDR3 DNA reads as TGTGCCAGCACGACCTTTACTGGACAGGGGGCGCGGGAGCAGTACTTC. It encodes CASTTFTGQGAREQYF.

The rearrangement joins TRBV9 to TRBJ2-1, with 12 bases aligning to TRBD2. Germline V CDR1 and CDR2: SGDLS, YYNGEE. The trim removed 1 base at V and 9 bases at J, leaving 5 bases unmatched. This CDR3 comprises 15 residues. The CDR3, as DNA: TGTGCCAGCAGCGTAACTAGCGGGGGGAATACTGAGCAGTTCTTC. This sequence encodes CASSVTSGGNTEQFF.

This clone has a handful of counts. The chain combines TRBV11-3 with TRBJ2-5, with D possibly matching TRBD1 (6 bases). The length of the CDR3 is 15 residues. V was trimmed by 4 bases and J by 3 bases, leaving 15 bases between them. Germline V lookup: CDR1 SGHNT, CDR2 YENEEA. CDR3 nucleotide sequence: TGTGCCAGCAGCTCTCGTAGGACAGAGAAAGAGACCCAGTACTTC. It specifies CASSSRRTEKETQYF.

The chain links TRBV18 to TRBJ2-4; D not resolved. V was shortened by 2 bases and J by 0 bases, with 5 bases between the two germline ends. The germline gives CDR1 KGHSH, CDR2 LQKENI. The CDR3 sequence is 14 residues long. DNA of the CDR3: TGTGCCAGCTCACCATCAGGAGCCAAAAACATTCAGTACTTC. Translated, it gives CASSPSGAKNIQYF.

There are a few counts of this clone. The CDR3 region is CASRDGTMHRGRDSHLHTRYF. The CDR3 region has the DNA TGTGCCAGCAGGGACGGCACTATGCACAGGGGCCGGGACAGTCACTTACATACGAGGTACTTC. J is TRBJ2-7 and V is TRBV6-4; the match to TRBD1 covers 7 bases. From germline, CDR1 is MRHNA and CDR2 SNTAGT. J lost 12 bases, V lost 6 bases, and 38 bases had no gene match. CDR3 length: 21 amino acids.

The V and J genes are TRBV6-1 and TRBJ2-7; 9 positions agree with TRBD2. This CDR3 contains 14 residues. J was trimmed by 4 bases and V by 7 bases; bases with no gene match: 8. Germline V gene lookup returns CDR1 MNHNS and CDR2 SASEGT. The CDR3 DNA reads TGTGCCAGCATCCTAGCGGGGCTAAAGTACGAGCAGTACTTC. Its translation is CASILAGLKYEQYF.

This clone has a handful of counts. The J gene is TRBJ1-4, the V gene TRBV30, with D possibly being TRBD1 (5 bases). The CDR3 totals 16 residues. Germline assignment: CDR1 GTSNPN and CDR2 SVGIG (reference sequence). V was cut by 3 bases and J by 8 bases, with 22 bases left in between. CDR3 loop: CAWRKGSGWVAEKLFF. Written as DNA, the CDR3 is TGTGCCTGGAGAAAAGGCTCAGGGTGGGTCGCGGAAAAACTGTTTTTT.

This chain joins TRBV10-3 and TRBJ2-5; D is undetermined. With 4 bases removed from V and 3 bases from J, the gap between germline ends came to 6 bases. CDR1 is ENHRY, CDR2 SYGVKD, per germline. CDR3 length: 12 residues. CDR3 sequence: CAISGIEETQYF. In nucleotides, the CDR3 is TGTGCCATCAGTGGAATAGAAGAGACCCAGTACTTC.

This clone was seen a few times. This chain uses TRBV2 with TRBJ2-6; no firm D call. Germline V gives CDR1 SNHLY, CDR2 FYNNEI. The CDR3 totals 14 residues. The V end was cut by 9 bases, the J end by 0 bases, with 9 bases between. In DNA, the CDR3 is TGTGCCAGGGGCCCTCCCTCTGGGGCCAACGTCCTGACTTTC. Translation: CARGPPSGANVLTF.

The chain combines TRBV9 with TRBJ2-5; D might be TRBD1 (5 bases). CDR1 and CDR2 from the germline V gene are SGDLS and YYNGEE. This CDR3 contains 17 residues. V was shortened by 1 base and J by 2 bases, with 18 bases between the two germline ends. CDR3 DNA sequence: TGTGCCAGCAGCGTACTTCAGGGAAGGGGATCTCAAGAGACCCAGTACTTC. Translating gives CASSVLQGRGSQETQYF.

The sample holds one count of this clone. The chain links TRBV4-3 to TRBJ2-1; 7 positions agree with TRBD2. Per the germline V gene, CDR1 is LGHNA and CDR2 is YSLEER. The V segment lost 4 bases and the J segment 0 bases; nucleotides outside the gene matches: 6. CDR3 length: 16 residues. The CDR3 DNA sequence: TGCGCCAGCAGCCGCGGGGGTGACACCTCCTACAATGAGCAGTTCTTC. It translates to CASSRGGDTSYNEQFF.

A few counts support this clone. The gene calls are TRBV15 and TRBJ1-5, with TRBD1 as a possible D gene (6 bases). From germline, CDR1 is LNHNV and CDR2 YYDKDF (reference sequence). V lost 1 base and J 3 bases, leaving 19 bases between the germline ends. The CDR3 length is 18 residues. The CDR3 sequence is CATSRGLLRGPDNQPQHF. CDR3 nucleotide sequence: TGTGCCACCAGCAGAGGACTGCTGCGGGGGCCGGACAATCAGCCCCAGCATTTT.

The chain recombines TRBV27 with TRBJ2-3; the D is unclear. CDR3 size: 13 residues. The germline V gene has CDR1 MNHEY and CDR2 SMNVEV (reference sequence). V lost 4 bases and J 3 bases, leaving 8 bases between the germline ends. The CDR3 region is CASSSLVTDTQYF. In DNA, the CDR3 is TGTGCCAGCAGTTCCCTAGTAACAGATACGCAGTATTTT.

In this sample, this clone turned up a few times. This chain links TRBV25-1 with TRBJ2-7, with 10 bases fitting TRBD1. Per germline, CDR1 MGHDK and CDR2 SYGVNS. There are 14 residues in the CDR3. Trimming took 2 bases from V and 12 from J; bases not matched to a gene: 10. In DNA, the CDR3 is TGTGCCAGCAGTGAAGAGGGACAGGGGCGCGGATGGTACTTC. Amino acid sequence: CASSEEGQGRGWYF.

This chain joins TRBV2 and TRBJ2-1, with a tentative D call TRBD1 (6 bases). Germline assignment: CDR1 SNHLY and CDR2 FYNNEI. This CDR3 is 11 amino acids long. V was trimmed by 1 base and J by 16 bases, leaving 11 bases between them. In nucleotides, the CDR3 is TGTGCCAGCAGTGAAGGGGGACACCCATTCTTC. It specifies CASSEGGHPFF.

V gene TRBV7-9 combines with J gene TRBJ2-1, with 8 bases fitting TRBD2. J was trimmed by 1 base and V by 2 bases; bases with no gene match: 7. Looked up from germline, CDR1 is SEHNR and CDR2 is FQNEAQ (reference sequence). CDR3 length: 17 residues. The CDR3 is CASSLRAGGVSYNEQFF. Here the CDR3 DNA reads TGTGCCAGCAGCTTAAGGGCGGGAGGAGTGTCCTACAATGAGCAGTTCTTC.